The next 17 T cell receptor beta chains were all read from a single sample in a study of T cell responses to AZD1222 COVID-19 vaccine. Profiled with immunoSEQ multiplex PCR; TCRdb holds only in-frame clones, not every one. The data show 150,000 to 200,000 clones, roughly nine tenths seen once. Sequenced here: peripheral blood, sampled on day 0 of AZD1222 vaccination. Source of these receptors: an adult in good health.

V is TRBV19 and J is TRBJ1-3; 11 nucleotides match TRBD1. The junction had 9 bases not matched to a gene; V was cut back by 6 bases and J by 2 bases. CDR1 is LNHDA, CDR2 SQIVND, per germline (reference sequence). The CDR3 is 17 residues long. The CDR3 nucleotides are TGTGCCAGTAGCTCACTGGACAGGGGGCGAGCTGGAAACACCATATATTTT. Protein: CASSSLDRGRAGNTIYF.

The rearrangement joins TRBV30 to TRBJ2-5, with 9 bases aligning to TRBD2. This CDR3 is 13 amino acids long. Trimming cost V 3 bases and J 4 bases; bases outside gene matches: 3. Germline values: CDR1 GTSNPN, CDR2 SVGIG (reference sequence). CDR3 sequence (DNA): TGTGCCTGGAGCCCTAGCGGGACAGAGACCCAGTACTTC. It is translated as CAWSPSGTETQYF.

V usage is TRBV9 and J usage is TRBJ2-7; D ambiguous. CDR1 is SGDLS, CDR2 YYNGEE, per germline. The CDR3 extends over 14 amino acids. Trimming removed 0 bases at V and 0 bases at J, with 7 bases between. The DNA for the CDR3 is TGTGCCAGCAGCGTAGGTACTACCTCCTACGAGCAGTACTTC. It encodes CASSVGTTSYEQYF.

The rearrangement joins TRBV9 to TRBJ1-3; D remains ambiguous. The CDR3 contains 15 residues. Germline CDR1 is SGDLS and CDR2 is YYNGEE. Trimming removed 0 bases from V and 1 base from J, with 8 bases in between. The CDR3 protein is CASSVGSVSGNTIYF. The CDR3, as DNA: TGTGCCAGCAGCGTAGGTAGCGTTTCTGGAAACACCATATATTTT.

The CDR3 protein is CASSPYNRGDTEAFF. CDR3 nucleotides: TGTGCCAGCAGCCCTTATAACAGGGGAGACACTGAAGCTTTCTTT. The rearrangement links TRBV5-4 to TRBJ1-1, with 7 bases aligning to TRBD1. The germline CDR1 and CDR2 sequences are SGHNT and YYREEE (reference sequence). This CDR3 spans 15 amino acids. The V segment lost 4 bases and the J segment 3 bases; nucleotides outside the gene matches: 9. The entire variable domain, with the rest obtained from reference TRBV5-4 and TRBJ1-1, is as follows: ETGVTQSPTHLIKTRGQQVTLRCSSQSGHNTVSWYQQALGQGPQFIFQYYREEENGRGNFPPRFSGLQFPNYSSELNVNALELDDSALYLCASSPYNRGDTEAFFGQGTRLTVV.

The CDR3 region has the DNA TGCGCCAGCAGCTTAGCAGCGGGAGGGCTCGGTAGTGATGAGCAGTTCTTC. It yields the protein CASSLAAGGLGSDEQFF. The chain combines TRBV5-1 with TRBJ2-1; 10 nucleotides agree with TRBD2. Germline CDR1 is SGHRS and CDR2 is YFSETQ. The CDR3 length is 17 residues. V shed 2 bases, J shed 8 bases, and the junction held 13 bases outside the gene matches.

The chain uses TRBV5-4 and TRBJ2-6; D remains ambiguous. Germline-derived CDR1 and CDR2 are SGHNT and YYREEE (reference sequence). The CDR3 consists of 15 residues. V shed 2 bases and J shed 1 base, with 7 bases lying between them. CDR3 residues: CASSFTGSGANVLTF. In nucleotides, the CDR3 is TGTGCCAGCAGCTTCACCGGGTCTGGGGCCAACGTCCTGACTTTC.

The chain uses TRBV6-1 and TRBJ1-2; D may be TRBD1 (6 bases). The V gene's germline CDR1 is MNHNS and CDR2 SASEGT. V shed 2 bases and J shed 4 bases, with 23 bases lying between them. This CDR3 region has 18 residues. The CDR3 DNA sequence: TGTGCCAGCAGTGAACAGTGGGCAGGGGAGCAGTCTGGCTATGGCTACACCTTC. Residues: CASSEQWAGEQSGYGYTF.

The chain links TRBV10-2 to TRBJ1-3; TRBD1 is a possible D gene (5 bases). The CDR3 spans 16 residues. Looked up from germline, CDR1 is WSHSY and CDR2 is SAAADI. The V gene lost 2 bases and the J gene lost 1 base, with 12 bases spanning the gap. CDR3 bases: TGCGCCAGCAGTGAGGCGTCTGAGGGGTCTGGAAACACCATATATTTT. Protein product: CASSEASEGSGNTIYF.

This clone was picked up one time. V usage is TRBV11-1 and J usage is TRBJ2-3; 9 positions match TRBD2. CDR1 and CDR2 from the germline V gene are SGHAT and FQDESV (reference sequence). The CDR3 runs 15 residues. Trimming removed 5 bases from V and 0 bases from J; junction bases left unmatched: 3. DNA of the CDR3: TGTGCCAGCAGCGTGACTAGCGGTAGCACAGATACGCAGTATTTT. It encodes CASSVTSGSTDTQYF.

This chain connects TRBV10-3 to TRBJ1-1; no firm D call. CDR3 length: 17 residues. Germline V gene sequence: CDR1 ENHRY, CDR2 SYGVKD. Trimming removed 3 bases from V and 0 bases from J, with 17 bases in between. CDR3 loop: CAISEESKLHMNTEAFF. As DNA, the CDR3 is TGTGCCATCAGTGAAGAATCAAAATTGCATATGAACACTGAAGCTTTCTTT.

This chain uses TRBV5-4 with TRBJ1-1; D remains ambiguous. CDR1 is SGHNT and CDR2 is YYREEE in the germline V gene (reference sequence). CDR3 length: 18 amino acids. V lost 3 bases, J lost 0 bases, and 21 bases lay in between. CDR3 residues: CASSSERRLGEMNTEAFF. In nucleotides, the CDR3 is TGTGCCAGCAGCTCGGAGAGGCGTCTGGGAGAAATGAACACTGAAGCTTTCTTT.

The chain joins TRBV5-1 to TRBJ1-1; D uncertain. CDR3 length: 14 residues. Germline V gene lookup returns CDR1 SGHRS and CDR2 YFSETQ. The germline V and J ends were trimmed by 4 bases and 1 base, with 11 bases remaining between them. This CDR3 is CASSSQGGNTEAFF. CDR3 bases: TGCGCCAGCAGCAGCCAAGGTGGGAACACTGAAGCTTTCTTT.

V is TRBV19 and J is TRBJ2-2; TRBD2 might be the D (5 bases). This CDR3 contains 13 residues. The V and J ends lost 7 bases and 2 bases respectively, with 8 bases between them. The germline CDR1 and CDR2 sequences are LNHDA and SQIVND (reference sequence). CDR3 in DNA: TGTGCCAGTACTGCTAGCAACACCGGGGAGCTGTTTTTT. Translation: CASTASNTGELFF.

The chain couples TRBV7-7 to TRBJ2-3, with TRBD2 matching over 11 bases. The CDR3 is 15 residues long. J gave up 2 bases and V 5 bases, and 3 bases lay outside the gene matches. CDR1 is SSHAT and CDR2 is FNYEAQ in the germline V gene (reference sequence). CDR3 residues: CASSLGLADTDTQYF. In DNA, the CDR3 is TGTGCCAGCAGCCTGGGACTAGCGGACACAGATACGCAGTATTTT. Complete variable domain (other parts from reference TRBV7-7 and TRBJ2-3): GAGVSQSPRYKVTKRGQDVTLRCDPISSHATLYWYQQALGQGPEFLTYFNYEAQPDKSGLPSDRFSAERPEGSISTLTIQRTEQRDSAMYRCASSLGLADTDTQYFGPGTRLTVL.

The V gene is TRBV5-4, the J gene TRBJ1-1; D gene unclear. The CDR3 extends over 14 amino acids. Deletions cut 3 bases from V and 3 bases from J, with 12 bases between. Germline lookup yields CDR1 SGHNT and CDR2 YYREEE (reference sequence). CDR3 region: CASSSMGSDTEAFF. Here the CDR3 DNA reads TGTGCCAGCAGCTCAATGGGTAGCGACACTGAAGCTTTCTTT. Combining the CDR3 with reference TRBV5-4 and TRBJ1-1 gives the whole variable domain ETGVTQSPTHLIKTRGQQVTLRCSSQSGHNTVSWYQQALGQGPQFIFQYYREEENGRGNFPPRFSGLQFPNYSSELNVNALELDDSALYLCASSSMGSDTEAFFGQGTRLTVV.

The V call is TRBV23-1, the J call TRBJ2-6, with D possibly being TRBD2 (6 bases). TRBV23-1 is annotated as an ORF whose role is uncertain. Deletions cut 2 bases from V and 2 bases from J, with 13 bases between. The CDR3 runs to 17 residues. The CDR3 here is CASSQPSPGAGANVLTF. CDR3 bases: TGCGCCAGCAGTCAACCATCCCCGGGAGCTGGGGCCAACGTCCTGACTTTC.